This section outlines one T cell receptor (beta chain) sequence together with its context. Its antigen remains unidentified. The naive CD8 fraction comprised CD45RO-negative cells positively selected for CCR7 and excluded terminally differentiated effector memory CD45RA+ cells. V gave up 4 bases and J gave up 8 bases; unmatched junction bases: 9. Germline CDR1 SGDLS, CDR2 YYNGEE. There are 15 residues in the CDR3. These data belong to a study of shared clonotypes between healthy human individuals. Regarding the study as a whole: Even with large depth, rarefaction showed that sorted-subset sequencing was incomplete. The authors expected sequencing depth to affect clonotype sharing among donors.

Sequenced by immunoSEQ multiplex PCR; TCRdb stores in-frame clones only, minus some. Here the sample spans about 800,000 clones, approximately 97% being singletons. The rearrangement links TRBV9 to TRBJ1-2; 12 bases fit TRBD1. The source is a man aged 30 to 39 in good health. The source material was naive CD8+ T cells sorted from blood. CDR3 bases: TGTGCCAGCAGCCCCTGGGACAGGGGGCTGGAAGGCTACACCTTC. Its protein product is CASSPWDRGLEGYTF.